The rows below give T cell receptor beta chains drawn from one sample of a study of PD-L1 blockade in urothelial cancer. Assay: immunoSEQ multiplex PCR; the TCRdb copy retains only in-frame clones and omits some. This table has about 29,000 clones, 80% to 90% appearing once. The source material was PBMCs, sampled around atezolizumab (anti-PD-L1) treatment. These receptors were taken from a man in his 70s with urothelial cancer. The CDR3 runs from the conserved cysteine through the conserved F or W. D genes are given only for firm matches. Part of the rows lack a size; the others show once, few, many or a class for expanded clones.

cdr3_aa	cdr3_nt	clone_size	d_call	j_call	v_call
CASSEGTGRVGYTF	TGTGCCAGCAGTGAAGGGACAGGTAGGGTCGGCTACACCTTC	.	TRBD1	TRBJ1-2	TRBV6-1
CASSIGQGRFYTEAFF	TGTGCCAGTAGTATCGGACAGGGGCGCTTCTATACTGAAGCTTTCTTT	.	TRBD1	TRBJ1-1	TRBV19
CASSLGNRETQYF	TGTGCCAGCAGTCTAGGCAACCGGGAGACCCAGTACTTC	.	.	TRBJ2-5	TRBV2
CASSLAGRAYEQYF	TGTGCCAGCAGCTTGGCGGGCAGGGCCTACGAGCAGTACTTC	.	.	TRBJ2-7	TRBV5-4
CASSWGQGAFEAFF	TGTGCCAGCAGCTGGGGGCAGGGGGCTTTTGAAGCTTTCTTT	once	TRBD1	TRBJ1-1	TRBV5-5
CASSLGDRVLYNSPLHF	TGTGCCAGCAGCTTGGGGGACAGGGTTCTCTATAATTCACCCCTCCACTTT	.	TRBD1	TRBJ1-6	TRBV5-6
CASSSGTSGSDEQFF	TGTGCCAGCAGCTCCGGGACTAGCGGGAGCGATGAGCAGTTCTTC	.	TRBD2	TRBJ2-1	TRBV7-9
CASSPRQGRYGYTF	TGTGCCAGCAGTCCCCGACAGGGTCGGTATGGCTACACCTTC	few	TRBD1	TRBJ1-2	TRBV2
CASSQLLGLAGGTNEQFF	TGCGCCAGCAGCCAACTCCTAGGACTAGCGGGAGGAACCAATGAGCAGTTCTTC	.	TRBD2	TRBJ2-1	TRBV4-3
CASSPGAGVRTYNEQFF	TGTGCCAGCAGTCCCGGAGCGGGAGTGCGAACCTACAATGAGCAGTTCTTC	.	.	TRBJ2-1	TRBV21-1
CASSPLLNEQFF	TGTGCCAGCTCACCACTACTCAATGAGCAGTTCTTC	.	.	TRBJ2-1	TRBV18
CASSIRRNTEAFF	TGTGCCAGTAGTATACGGAGGAACACTGAAGCTTTCTTT	.	.	TRBJ1-1	TRBV19
CASKKSGGNEQFF	TGTGCCAGCAAGAAGTCAGGGGGCAATGAGCAGTTCTTC	.	TRBD1	TRBJ2-1	TRBV27
CASSWQAAKNIQYF	TGTGCCAGCAGCTGGCAGGCAGCCAAAAACATTCAGTACTTC	.	.	TRBJ2-4	TRBV7-2
CASSLGQGPGVQYF	TGTGCCAGCAGCTTGGGACAGGGGCCGGGGGTGCAGTACTTC	.	TRBD1	TRBJ2-7	TRBV11-3
CASGGLGGSKSSYNEQFF	TGTGCCAGTGGGGGTTTAGGGGGTAGCAAGAGCTCCTACAATGAGCAGTTCTTC	.	.	TRBJ2-1	TRBV19
CAISEVTNTEAFF	TGTGCCATCAGTGAGGTCACAAACACTGAAGCTTTCTTT	.	.	TRBJ1-1	TRBV10-3
CASSPFRDREQETQYF	TGTGCCAGTAGTCCGTTCCGGGACAGGGAGCAGGAGACCCAGTACTTC	.	TRBD1	TRBJ2-5	TRBV19
CASSIKGASSYEQYF	TGTGCCAGTAGTATCAAGGGGGCAAGCTCCTACGAGCAGTACTTC	.	TRBD1	TRBJ2-7	TRBV19
CASTTSGMNQPQHF	TGTGCCAGTACGACATCGGGGATGAATCAGCCCCAGCATTTT	.	.	TRBJ1-5	TRBV19
CSAGTGNNEQFF	TGCAGCGCTGGGACTGGGAACAATGAGCAGTTCTTC	.	.	TRBJ2-1	TRBV29-1
CASSSVPVETQYF	TGTGCCAGCAGTTCTGTTCCGGTAGAGACCCAGTACTTC	.	.	TRBJ2-5	TRBV28
CASSYSQGRTEAFF	TGTGCCAGCAGTTACTCCCAGGGGCGTACTGAAGCTTTCTTT	.	.	TRBJ1-1	TRBV6-5
CASSPPTGAAYEQYF	TGTGCCAGCAGTCCCCCCACAGGGGCCGCCTACGAGCAGTACTTC	once	TRBD1	TRBJ2-7	TRBV28
CASSQAQLWGADTQYF	TGTGCCAGCAGCCAAGCCCAGCTCTGGGGAGCAGATACGCAGTATTTT	.	.	TRBJ2-3	TRBV14
CASSLSLAGGLEQYF	TGCGCCAGCAGCTTGTCCCTAGCGGGGGGGCTCGAGCAGTACTTC	.	TRBD2	TRBJ2-7	TRBV5-1
CASSARQANTGELFF	TGTGCCAGCAGCGCCCGACAGGCGAACACCGGGGAGCTGTTTTTT	.	.	TRBJ2-2	TRBV11-3
CATASAVDGYTF	TGTGCCACCGCGAGTGCGGTTGATGGCTACACCTTC	.	.	TRBJ1-2	TRBV28
CASSERVATQYF	TGTGCCAGCAGTGAGCGGGTAGCTACGCAGTATTTT	once	.	TRBJ2-3	TRBV6-1
CASSLVVPGELFF	TGTGCCAGCAGCTTAGTAGTCCCCGGGGAGCTGTTTTTT	.	.	TRBJ2-2	TRBV7-3
CASNPGGYQPQHF	TGTGCCAGCAACCCAGGAGGGTACCAGCCCCAGCATTTT	once	.	TRBJ1-5	TRBV6-5
CASSQGATEAFF	TGTGCCAGCAGTCAGGGGGCCACTGAAGCTTTCTTT	.	TRBD1	TRBJ1-1	TRBV6-5
CASSPGVGTEAFF	TGTGCCAGCTCACCAGGAGTCGGGACTGAAGCTTTCTTT	.	.	TRBJ1-1	TRBV18
CSVDATRGQGGYGYTF	TGCAGCGTTGATGCTACAAGGGGACAGGGGGGTTATGGCTACACCTTC	.	TRBD1	TRBJ1-2	TRBV29-1
CASSPKGTGVGTQYF	TGTGCCAGCAGCCCCAAGGGGACAGGGGTAGGGACCCAGTACTTC	.	TRBD1	TRBJ2-5	TRBV6-6
CASSLGGFYEQYF	TGTGCCAGCAGCTTAGGAGGGTTCTACGAGCAGTACTTC	.	.	TRBJ2-7	TRBV7-9
CASSLSRQGHTF	TGTGCCAGCAGTTTATCCCGACAGGGACACACCTTC	.	TRBD1	TRBJ1-2	TRBV28
CASSSPLRGQYEQYF	TGTGCCAGCAGCTCCCCTTTAAGGGGCCAATACGAGCAGTACTTC	.	.	TRBJ2-7	TRBV7-2
CASRTQGTEQYF	TGTGCCAGCAGAACACAGGGTACGGAGCAGTACTTC	.	.	TRBJ2-7	TRBV6-1
CASRNDGQGRAYEQYF	TGTGCCAGCAGGAATGACGGACAGGGGAGGGCCTACGAGCAGTACTTC	.	TRBD1	TRBJ2-7	TRBV2
CASSLAQAGSSQPQHF	TGTGCCAGCAGCTTAGCGCAGGCGGGTTCAAGTCAGCCCCAGCATTTT	.	.	TRBJ1-5	TRBV7-2
CASSLVPGTGNSPLHF	TGTGCCAGCAGCTTAGTTCCTGGGACAGGCAATTCACCCCTCCACTTT	once	TRBD1	TRBJ1-6	TRBV7-2
CASSKGHLNTEAFF	TGTGCCAGCAGCAAAGGACACCTGAACACTGAAGCTTTCTTT	few	.	TRBJ1-1	TRBV13
CASSLDRVTAKNIQYF	TGTGCCAGCAGCTTGGACAGGGTGACTGCCAAAAACATTCAGTACTTC	few	TRBD1	TRBJ2-4	TRBV7-9
CASSLAAGQPQHF	TGTGCCAGCAGCTTAGCTGCGGGCCAGCCCCAGCATTTT	.	.	TRBJ1-5	TRBV7-6
CASTGTGGNQPQHF	TGTGCCAGTACGGGGACAGGGGGCAATCAGCCCCAGCATTTT	.	TRBD1	TRBJ1-5	TRBV19
CASSPLKGGGGYEQYF	TGTGCCAGCAGCCCGCTAAAGGGGGGGGGAGGGTACGAGCAGTACTTC	.	.	TRBJ2-7	TRBV7-2
CASSLSSGRAYEQYF	TGCGCCAGCAGCTTGTCTAGCGGGAGGGCGTACGAGCAGTACTTC	.	TRBD2	TRBJ2-7	TRBV5-1
CASSSKDSISYEQYF	TGTGCCAGCTCATCTAAGGACAGTATAAGCTACGAGCAGTACTTC	.	.	TRBJ2-7	TRBV18
CASSVTSGTTYEQYF	TGTGCCAGCAGCGTTACTAGCGGGACAACCTACGAGCAGTACTTC	.	TRBD2	TRBJ2-7	TRBV9
CASSQGHRFRPESEQYF	TGTGCCAGCAGCCAAGGACACAGATTCAGGCCCGAAAGCGAGCAGTACTTC	.	.	TRBJ2-7	TRBV14
CASSMGVPAGSYNEQFF	TGCGCCAGCAGTATGGGGGTACCAGCGGGCTCCTACAATGAGCAGTTCTTC	.	.	TRBJ2-1	TRBV5-1